These 22 T cell receptor beta chains came from one sample sequenced in a study of human CD8 memory T cell subsets (dated by TCRdb to the early 2020s). A Human TCR Profiling Kit was used to prepare UMI-labeled 5' RACE TCRbeta libraries. Based on TCRdb reprocessing of the reads, there is one entry per CDR3 protein sequence, and DNA is missing. The sample table includes approximately 7,500 distinct CDR3 sequences. The ten largest clones represent roughly 20% of the sample. The specimen was CD8+ T cells from PBMCs. The receptors derive from a human donor in good health.

Measured by frequency, this clonotype is medium-sized. The CDR3 sequence: CASNSGQGANEQYF. J is TRBJ2-7 and V is TRBV11-2; as DNA is missing, the TRBD1 call by TCRdb cannot be tested. The CDR3 consists of 14 residues. Germline CDR1 reads SGHAT; CDR2 reads FQNNGV.

The V and J genes are TRBV6-6 and TRBJ1-1; absent DNA, TCRdb's TRBD1 call cannot be checked. The CDR3 loop spans 13 amino acids. Germline values: CDR1 MNHNY, CDR2 SVGAGI (reference sequence). CDR3 amino acids: CASSDTGYTEAFF.

V and J are TRBV28 and TRBJ2-7; TCRdb reports TRBD1, a call that lacks DNA to check it against. Germline V gene sequence: CDR1 MDHEN, CDR2 SYDVKM. CDR3 length: 15 amino acids. CDR3 residues: CASSFRGFLAYEQYF. Drawing the rest from reference TRBV28 and TRBJ2-7, the complete variable domain is DVKVTQSSRYLVKRTGEKVFLECVQDMDHENMFWYRQDPGLGLRLIYFSYDVKMKEKGDIPEGYSVSREKKERFSLILESASTNQTSMYLCASSFRGFLAYEQYFGPGTRLTVT.

The genes are TRBV11-2 and TRBJ2-5. Germline CDR1 is SGHAT and CDR2 is FQNNGV. The CDR3 length is 12 residues. The CDR3 loop is CASSLIDETQYF.

The rearrangement joins TRBV29-1 to TRBJ2-7. The germline gives CDR1 SQVTM, CDR2 ANQGSEA. This CDR3 is built from 13 residues. This CDR3 is CSVLSGDSYEQYF.

V usage is TRBV7-9 and J usage is TRBJ1-1; TCRdb outputs TRBD1, but without DNA this stays unchecked. The CDR3 is 14 residues long. The germline CDR1 and CDR2 sequences are SEHNR and FQNEAQ (reference sequence). The CDR3 region is CASGRDRGYTEAFF.

The chain carries TRBV7-9 and TRBJ2-1; lacking DNA, the TRBD2 call made by TCRdb goes unchecked. This CDR3 region has 16 residues. Germline values: CDR1 SEHNR, CDR2 FQNEAQ (reference sequence). This CDR3 is CASSSSSGRTHNEQFF.

V gene TRBV27 combines with J gene TRBJ2-7; as DNA is missing, the TRBD1 call by TCRdb cannot be tested. In germline, CDR1 is MNHEY, CDR2 SMNVEV (reference sequence). The CDR3 length is 14 residues. The CDR3 spells CASSWGQEVYEQYF.

The rearrangement joins TRBV27 to TRBJ1-1; TCRdb picks TRBD1, but there is no DNA to check that call. The CDR3 is 13 amino acids. Germline-derived CDR1 and CDR2 are MNHEY and SMNVEV (reference sequence). This CDR3 reads CASGHFSGTEAFF.

J is TRBJ2-5 and V is TRBV7-8; TCRdb selects TRBD2, and the lack of DNA leaves this call unchecked. Looked up from germline, CDR1 is SGHVS and CDR2 is FQNEAQ. This CDR3 is 16 amino acids long. CDR3 region: CASSFELAGIQETQYF.

Measured by frequency, this clonotype is medium-sized. This chain joins TRBV29-1 and TRBJ1-1; TCRdb calls TRBD1, which cannot be checked without DNA. The CDR3 runs 12 residues. Looked up from germline, CDR1 is SQVTM and CDR2 is ANQGSEA. This chain's CDR3 is CSVVVGGTEAFF.

This chain's CDR3 is CASSQVGQGEGETQYF. The chain uses TRBV14 and TRBJ2-5; as DNA is missing, the TRBD1 call by TCRdb cannot be tested. The germline CDR1 and CDR2 sequences are SGHDN and FVKESK. The CDR3 has 16 residues.

J is TRBJ2-7 and V is TRBV2; TCRdb calls TRBD1, which cannot be checked without DNA. The CDR3 extends over 15 amino acids. Germline CDR1 reads SNHLY; CDR2 reads FYNNEI. CDR3 region: CASSPPGVSPSEQYF.

The genes are TRBV20-1 and TRBJ2-7; checking the TCRdb D call of TRBD2 is not possible without DNA. The V gene's germline CDR1 is DFQATT and CDR2 SNEGSKA (reference sequence). CDR3 length: 18 residues. This CDR3 is CSARTPGTSGLMPYEQYF.

The V and J genes are TRBV12-3 or TRBV12-4 and TRBJ1-1. The CDR3 sequence is 15 residues long. The CDR3 protein is CASSFWVGRDTEAFF.

The chain is built from TRBV20-1 and TRBJ2-1; TCRdb's D gene call, TRBD1, goes unchecked for lack of DNA. Germline assignment: CDR1 DFQATT and CDR2 SNEGSKA (reference sequence). The CDR3 extends over 14 amino acids. The CDR3 loop reads CSAPQGMKYNEQFF.

The chain recombines TRBV28 with TRBJ1-1. CDR1 and CDR2 from the germline V gene are MDHEN and SYDVKM. The CDR3 spans 13 residues. The CDR3 protein is CASSFDSLERAFF.

Here the CDR3 reads CASSSGGGNYNEQFF. J is TRBJ2-1 and V is TRBV28; the TCRdb D gene call, TRBD2, has no DNA to confirm it. The CDR3 consists of 15 residues. The germline gives CDR1 MDHEN, CDR2 SYDVKM.

According to its frequency, this clonotype is medium-sized. V usage is TRBV7-3 and J usage is TRBJ2-7. Germline V gene data show CDR1 as SGHTA and CDR2 as FQGTGA. The CDR3 sequence is 15 residues long. CDR3 amino acids: CASSPENWGSYEQYF.

According to its frequency, this clonotype is medium-sized. The chain uses TRBV7-8 and TRBJ2-7; there is no DNA to check the TCRdb D call of TRBD1. Germline CDR1 reads SGHVS; CDR2 reads FQNEAQ. The CDR3 sequence is 15 residues long. CDR3 amino acids: CASSPLQGGQSEQYF.

The rearrangement links TRBV7-8 to TRBJ1-4. CDR3 length: 16 residues. CDR1 SGHVS and CDR2 FQNEAQ come from the germline V gene. The CDR3 region is CASSPYGVGTNEKLFF.

The chain links TRBV3-1 to TRBJ2-1. The CDR3 is 17 residues long. In germline, CDR1 is LGHDT, CDR2 YNNKEL (reference sequence). This CDR3 reads CASSQEPHPSSYNEQFF.